These T cell receptor beta chains were read from a single sample in a study of cytomegalovirus exposure and HLA in healthy donors. Assay: immunoSEQ multiplex PCR; the TCRdb copy retains only in-frame clones and omits some. The repertoire consists of some 97,000 clones, with 79% occurring once and the leading ten covering approximately 4.2%. Sample: PBMCs. These receptors all stem from a female donor in good health and CMV-seropositive. Both conserved end residues are part of each CDR3. The D gene is left open where the match is weak. Clone size appears in some rows only: once, few, many, or a class for an expanded clone.

clone size: -; D gene: -; CDR3 length: 12; V gene: TRBV19; J gene: TRBJ1-1; CDR3 protein: CASQKMNTEAFF; CDR3 DNA: TGTGCCAGTCAGAAAATGAACACTGAAGCTTTCTTT
clone size: -; D gene: -; CDR3 length: 17; V gene: TRBV21-1; J gene: TRBJ2-2; CDR3 protein: CASSTPLRLAETGELFF; CDR3 DNA: TGTGCCAGCAGCACCCCCCTAAGGCTAGCGGAGACCGGGGAGCTGTTTTTT
clone size: -; D gene: TRBD1; CDR3 length: 15; V gene: TRBV18; J gene: TRBJ1-1; CDR3 protein: CASSQKQGMNTEAFF; CDR3 DNA: TGTGCCAGCTCACAAAAACAGGGGATGAACACTGAAGCTTTCTTT
clone size: -; D gene: -; CDR3 length: 14; V gene: TRBV7-2; J gene: TRBJ2-1; CDR3 protein: CASSFMTSEDEQFF; CDR3 DNA: TGTGCCAGCAGCTTCATGACTAGTGAAGATGAGCAGTTCTTC
clone size: -; D gene: -; CDR3 length: 14; V gene: TRBV6-5; J gene: TRBJ1-1; CDR3 protein: CASSYSAGNTEAFF; CDR3 DNA: TGTGCCAGCAGTTACTCGGCAGGGAACACTGAAGCTTTCTTT
clone size: once; D gene: TRBD1; CDR3 length: 18; V gene: TRBV6-1; J gene: TRBJ1-3; CDR3 protein: CASSEFRTGDLAGNTIYF; CDR3 DNA: TGTGCCAGCAGTGAATTTAGGACAGGGGATTTAGCTGGAAACACCATATATTTT
clone size: -; D gene: -; CDR3 length: 15; V gene: TRBV5-3; J gene: TRBJ2-5; CDR3 protein: CARSFGQSVEWSQYF; CDR3 DNA: TGTGCCAGAAGCTTTGGACAGAGTGTGGAGTGGTCCCAGTACTTC
clone size: -; D gene: -; CDR3 length: 15; V gene: TRBV2; J gene: TRBJ1-6; CDR3 protein: CASSWSGPYNSPLHF; CDR3 DNA: TGTGCCAGCAGCTGGTCAGGGCCCTATAATTCACCCCTCCACTTT
clone size: -; D gene: TRBD1; CDR3 length: 13; V gene: TRBV6-5; J gene: TRBJ1-1; CDR3 protein: CATTGQGNTEAFF; CDR3 DNA: TGTGCCACGACCGGACAGGGGAACACTGAAGCTTTCTTT
clone size: -; D gene: -; CDR3 length: 12; V gene: TRBV7-9; J gene: TRBJ1-1; CDR3 protein: CASSFRDTEAFF; CDR3 DNA: TGTGCCAGCAGCTTCCGGGACACTGAAGCTTTCTTT
clone size: -; D gene: TRBD1; CDR3 length: 15; V gene: TRBV11-2; J gene: TRBJ2-4; CDR3 protein: CASSLGQGAKDSQYF; CDR3 DNA: TGTGCCAGCAGCTTAGGACAGGGGGCGAAGGACAGTCAGTACTTC
clone size: -; D gene: TRBD2; CDR3 length: 15; V gene: TRBV7-7; J gene: TRBJ2-5; CDR3 protein: CASSPSGGVQETQYF; CDR3 DNA: TGTGCCAGCAGCCCATCGGGGGGAGTCCAAGAGACCCAGTACTTC
clone size: -; D gene: -; CDR3 length: 13; V gene: TRBV18; J gene: TRBJ1-1; CDR3 protein: CASSTTGGVEAFF; CDR3 DNA: TGTGCCAGCTCAACAACAGGAGGGGTAGAAGCTTTCTTT
clone size: -; D gene: -; CDR3 length: 17; V gene: TRBV6-1; J gene: TRBJ1-5; CDR3 protein: CASSEIVAGIAGQPQHF; CDR3 DNA: TGTGCCAGCAGTGAAATTGTGGCTGGGATCGCGGGTCAGCCCCAGCATTTT
clone size: few; D gene: -; CDR3 length: 16; V gene: TRBV19; J gene: TRBJ2-1; CDR3 protein: CASSRDPPGVNNEQFF; CDR3 DNA: TGTGCCAGTAGTAGAGATCCTCCGGGAGTCAACAATGAGCAGTTCTTC
clone size: once; D gene: -; CDR3 length: 13; V gene: TRBV10-3; J gene: TRBJ2-3; CDR3 protein: CAAHRDSADTQYF; CDR3 DNA: TGTGCCGCCCACAGGGATAGCGCAGATACGCAGTATTTT
clone size: -; D gene: -; CDR3 length: 18; V gene: TRBV19; J gene: TRBJ1-4; CDR3 protein: CASIGTRLGAKTNEKLFF; CDR3 DNA: TGTGCCAGTATTGGGACACGTCTGGGTGCAAAAACGAATGAAAAACTGTTTTTT
clone size: -; D gene: TRBD1; CDR3 length: 16; V gene: TRBV18; J gene: TRBJ2-2; CDR3 protein: CASSPTGTANTGELFF; CDR3 DNA: TGTGCCAGCTCACCTACCGGGACAGCGAACACCGGGGAGCTGTTTTTT
clone size: -; D gene: -; CDR3 length: 14; V gene: TRBV19; J gene: TRBJ1-1; CDR3 protein: CASSLTGQNTEAFF; CDR3 DNA: TGTGCCAGTAGCCTTACAGGACAGAACACTGAAGCTTTCTTT
clone size: -; D gene: TRBD1; CDR3 length: 15; V gene: TRBV28; J gene: TRBJ2-7; CDR3 protein: CASSSPGTGSDEQYF; CDR3 DNA: TGTGCCAGCAGTTCTCCCGGGACAGGGAGCGACGAGCAGTACTTC
clone size: -; D gene: -; CDR3 length: 15; V gene: TRBV19; J gene: TRBJ1-5; CDR3 protein: CASSMDIYSNQPQHF; CDR3 DNA: TGTGCCAGTAGTATGGACATATATAGCAATCAGCCCCAGCATTTT
clone size: -; D gene: -; CDR3 length: 14; V gene: TRBV5-1; J gene: TRBJ2-5; CDR3 protein: CASSTAGGAGTQYF; CDR3 DNA: TGCGCCAGCAGCACCGCCGGGGGTGCGGGGACCCAGTACTTC
clone size: -; D gene: TRBD1; CDR3 length: 12; V gene: TRBV5-4; J gene: TRBJ1-1; CDR3 protein: CASSWGQGKAFF; CDR3 DNA: TGTGCCAGCAGCTGGGGACAGGGGAAGGCTTTCTTT
clone size: -; D gene: TRBD2; CDR3 length: 15; V gene: TRBV6-5; J gene: TRBJ2-1; CDR3 protein: CASSSGLGSYNEQFF; CDR3 DNA: TGTGCCAGCAGTTCGGGACTAGGTTCCTACAATGAGCAGTTCTTC
clone size: few; D gene: -; CDR3 length: 19; V gene: TRBV15; J gene: TRBJ1-4; CDR3 protein: CATSRDQVVTVATNEKLFF; CDR3 DNA: TGTGCCACCAGCAGAGATCAGGTCGTGACAGTTGCAACTAATGAAAAACTGTTTTTT
clone size: once; D gene: -; CDR3 length: 14; V gene: TRBV30; J gene: TRBJ1-5; CDR3 protein: CAWRGFGANQPQHF; CDR3 DNA: TGTGCCTGGAGGGGTTTTGGGGCCAATCAGCCCCAGCATTTT
clone size: -; D gene: TRBD1; CDR3 length: 15; V gene: TRBV30; J gene: TRBJ1-1; CDR3 protein: CAWSVRTGDGTEAFF; CDR3 DNA: TGTGCCTGGAGTGTACGAACAGGGGACGGCACTGAAGCTTTCTTT
clone size: -; D gene: TRBD1; CDR3 length: 17; V gene: TRBV5-1; J gene: TRBJ1-4; CDR3 protein: CASSPRGQGGNDEKLFF; CDR3 DNA: TGCGCCAGCTCACCCAGGGGACAGGGGGGGAATGATGAAAAACTGTTTTTT